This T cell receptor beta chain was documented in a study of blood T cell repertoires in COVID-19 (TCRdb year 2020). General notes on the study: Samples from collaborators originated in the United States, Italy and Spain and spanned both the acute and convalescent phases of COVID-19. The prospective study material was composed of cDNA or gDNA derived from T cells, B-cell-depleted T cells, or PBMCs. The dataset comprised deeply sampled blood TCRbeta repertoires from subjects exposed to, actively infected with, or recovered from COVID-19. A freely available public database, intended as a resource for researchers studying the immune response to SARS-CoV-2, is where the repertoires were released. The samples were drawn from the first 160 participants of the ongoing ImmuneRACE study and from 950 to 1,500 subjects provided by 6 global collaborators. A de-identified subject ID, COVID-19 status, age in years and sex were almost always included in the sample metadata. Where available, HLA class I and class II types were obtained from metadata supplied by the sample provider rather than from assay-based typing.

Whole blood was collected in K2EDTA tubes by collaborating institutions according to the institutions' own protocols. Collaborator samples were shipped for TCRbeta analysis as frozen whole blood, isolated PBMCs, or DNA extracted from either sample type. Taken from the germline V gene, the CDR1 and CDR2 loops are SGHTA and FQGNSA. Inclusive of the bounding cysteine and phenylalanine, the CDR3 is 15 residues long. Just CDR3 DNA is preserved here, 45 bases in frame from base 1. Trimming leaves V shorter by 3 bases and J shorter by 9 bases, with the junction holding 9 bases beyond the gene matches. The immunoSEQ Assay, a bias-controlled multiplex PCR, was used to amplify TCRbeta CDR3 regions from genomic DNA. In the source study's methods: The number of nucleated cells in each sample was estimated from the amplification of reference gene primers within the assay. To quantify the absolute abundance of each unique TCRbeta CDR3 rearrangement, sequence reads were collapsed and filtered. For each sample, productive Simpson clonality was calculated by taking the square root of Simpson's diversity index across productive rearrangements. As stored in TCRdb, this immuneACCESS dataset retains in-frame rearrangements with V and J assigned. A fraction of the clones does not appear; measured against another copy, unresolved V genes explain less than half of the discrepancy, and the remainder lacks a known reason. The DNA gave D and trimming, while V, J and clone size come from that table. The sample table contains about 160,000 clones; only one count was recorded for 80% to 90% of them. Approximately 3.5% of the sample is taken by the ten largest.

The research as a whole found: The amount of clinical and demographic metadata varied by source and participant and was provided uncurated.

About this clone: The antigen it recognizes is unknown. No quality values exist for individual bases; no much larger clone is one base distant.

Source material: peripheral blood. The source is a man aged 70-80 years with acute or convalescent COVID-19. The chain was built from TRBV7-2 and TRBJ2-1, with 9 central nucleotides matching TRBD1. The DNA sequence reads TGTGCCAGCAGCTTCATGGGACAGGGTAGAATTGAGCAGTTCTTC. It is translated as CASSFMGQGRIEQFF.